The 23 T cell receptor beta chains below come from one sample, sequenced in a study of response to subunit inactivated influenza vaccine. TCRdb ran MiXCR on the RT-PCR reads and lists one entry per CDR3 protein. Of about 530,000 distinct CDR3 sequences listed, 10% to 15% are singletons. Sequences were derived from PBMCs from blood, sampled on the day of vaccination. The receptors come from a man between 50 and 59 years old who received an inactivated influenza vaccine.

This clonotype was found many times. The gene calls are TRBV5-1 and TRBJ1-1, with TRBD1 matching over 7 bases. CDR3 length: 13 residues. J lost 4 bases, V lost 0 bases, and 0 bases had no gene match. Germline assignment: CDR1 SGHRS and CDR2 YFSETQ. The CDR3 region is CASSLDRGTEAFF. DNA for the CDR3: TGCGCCAGCAGCTTGGACAGGGGCACTGAAGCTTTCTTT.

The V and J genes are TRBV20-1 and TRBJ2-5; 9 nucleotides line up with TRBD2. This CDR3 is built from 14 residues. The germline V gene encodes CDR1 DFQATT and CDR2 SNEGSKA (reference sequence). After removal of 6 bases from V and 3 bases from J, the junction contained 8 bases not matched to a gene. The CDR3 sequence: CSAGEGGREETQYF. The CDR3 DNA reads as TGCAGTGCAGGGGAAGGCGGGAGGGAAGAGACCCAGTACTTC.

This clonotype was seen only a few times. The chain combines TRBV29-1 with TRBJ2-7; D tentatively reads TRBD1 or TRBD2 (7 bases each). V was pared by 6 bases and J by 3 bases, with 15 bases between. The CDR3 totals 13 residues. Germline V lookup: CDR1 SQVTM, CDR2 ANQGSEA. The CDR3 is CSVTDREGYEQYF. DNA of the CDR3: TGCAGCGTGACCGACAGGGAGGGCTACGAGCAGTACTTC.

The sample holds a few counts of this clonotype. The V call is TRBV29-1, the J call TRBJ1-1, with D possibly matching TRBD1 (6 bases). In germline, CDR1 is SQVTM, CDR2 ANQGSEA. V was trimmed by 4 bases and J by 5 bases, leaving 14 bases between them. The CDR3 is 13 amino acids. CDR3 DNA: TGCAGCGTTGTGGCAGGGGTAGGGACTGAAGCTTTCTTT. It yields the protein CSVVAGVGTEAFF.

This clonotype was seen only a few times. J is TRBJ1-4 and V is TRBV18; no reliable D call. The CDR3 is 13 amino acids. From germline, CDR1 is KGHSH and CDR2 LQKENI. V lost 5 bases, J lost 8 bases, and 12 bases lay in between. The CDR3 reads CASSSGSREKLFF. CDR3 nucleotide sequence: TGTGCCAGCTCATCGGGGTCTCGAGAAAAACTGTTTTTT.

The rearrangement uses TRBV20-1 and TRBJ2-1; 15 nucleotides match TRBD2. The CDR3 covers 15 residues. Germline-derived CDR1 and CDR2 are DFQATT and SNEGSKA (reference sequence). Trimming removed 8 bases from V and 4 bases from J; junction bases left unmatched: 6. The chain's CDR3 is CSFRTSGGVYNEQFF. CDR3 nucleotides: TGCAGTTTTCGGACTAGCGGGGGGGTATACAATGAGCAGTTCTTC.

The rearrangement links TRBV5-6 to TRBJ2-7; 9 bases are shared with TRBD1. Germline CDR1 and CDR2: SGHDT and YYEEEE. V dropped 4 bases and J dropped 5; count of bases not matched to a gene: 7. The CDR3 is made up of 14 amino acids. CDR3 region: CASSPTGTGNEQYF. CDR3 sequence (DNA): TGTGCCAGCAGCCCGACGGGGACAGGGAACGAGCAGTACTTC.

In this sample, this clonotype turned up many times. The chain uses TRBV5-6 and TRBJ1-3, with D unresolved. The CDR3 sequence is 13 residues long. V gave up 5 bases and J gave up 8 bases, with 14 bases separating them. Germline CDR1 reads SGHDT; CDR2 reads YYEEEE. The CDR3 reads CASSENPWDTIYF. The CDR3 DNA follows: TGTGCCAGCAGTGAAAATCCCTGGGACACCATATATTTT.

Ten or more counts support this clonotype. This chain links TRBV20-1 with TRBJ1-1; weak D call: TRBD1 (6 bases). Looked up from germline, CDR1 is DFQATT and CDR2 is SNEGSKA (reference sequence). The CDR3 extends over 12 amino acids. Between the trimmed V and J ends, which lost 3 bases and 3 bases, there was a span of 8 bases. CDR3 in DNA: TGCAGTGCTAGCAGGGGACACACTGAAGCTTTCTTT. This codes for CSASRGHTEAFF.

V usage is TRBV19 and J usage is TRBJ1-5, with 10 bases that match TRBD1. The germline V gene encodes CDR1 LNHDA and CDR2 SQIVND (reference sequence). There are 15 residues in the CDR3. J lost 5 bases, V lost 2 bases, and 3 bases had no gene match. The CDR3 protein is CASSIMGQGYQPQHF. CDR3 DNA: TGTGCCAGTAGTATAATGGGACAGGGGTATCAGCCCCAGCATTTT.

There are a few counts of this clonotype. The genes are TRBV5-1 and TRBJ2-5; the D is unclear. The CDR3 spans 16 residues. Trimming took 4 bases from V and 5 from J, leaving 21 bases between them. Germline CDR1 and CDR2: SGHRS and YFSETQ. The CDR3 sequence: CASSPALRTARETQYF. CDR3 nucleotides: TGCGCCAGCAGCCCTGCCCTCCGGACCGCGAGGGAGACCCAGTACTTC.

Ten or more counts support this clonotype. The rearrangement joins TRBV5-6 to TRBJ2-2, with D perhaps given as TRBD1 or TRBD2 (5 bases each). Germline V gene data show CDR1 as SGHDT and CDR2 as YYEEEE. The V end lost 4 bases, the J end lost 9 bases, and 10 bases lay between the germline ends. CDR3 length: 12 residues. CDR3 in DNA: TGTGCCAGCAGCGGGGACCCCCGGGAGCTGTTTTTT. This encodes CASSGDPRELFF. The entire variable domain, with the rest obtained from reference TRBV5-6 and TRBJ2-2, is as follows: DAGVTQSPTHLIKTRGQQVTLRCSPKSGHDTVSWYQQALGQGPQFIFQYYEEEERQRGNFPDRFSGHQFPNYSSELNVNALLLGDSALYLCASSGDPRELFFGEGSRLTVL.

This clonotype was counted many times. The genes are TRBV11-2 and TRBJ2-5; possible D gene TRBD2, 5 bases. Germline CDR1 SGHAT, CDR2 FQNNGV. The CDR3 length is 14 residues. Trimming took 0 bases from V and 4 from J, leaving 9 bases between them. DNA for the CDR3: TGTGCCAGCAGCTTAGATATAGGGAGAGAGACCCAGTACTTC. It is translated as CASSLDIGRETQYF. The full variable domain, rest sourced from reference TRBV11-2 and TRBJ2-5, is EAGVAQSPRYKIIEKRQSVAFWCNPISGHATLYWYQQILGQGPKLLIQFQNNGVVDDSQLPKDRFSAERLKGVDSTLKIQPAKLEDSAVYLCASSLDIGRETQYFGPGTRLLVL.

Only a few counts were recorded for this clonotype. J is TRBJ2-7 and V is TRBV20-1, with D uncertain. In germline, CDR1 is DFQATT, CDR2 SNEGSKA (reference sequence). Trimming removed 6 bases from V and 3 bases from J, with 9 bases in between. This CDR3 comprises 11 residues. In DNA, the CDR3 is TGCAGTGCGGCAAGGATCTACGAGCAGTACTTC. Protein product: CSAARIYEQYF.

The chain couples TRBV3-1 to TRBJ2-6, with unresolved D. This CDR3 comprises 16 residues. Per the germline V gene, CDR1 is LGHDT and CDR2 is YNNKEL (reference sequence). The ends were cut back, 6 bases at V and 0 bases at J, with 12 bases in the middle. CDR3 protein: CASRETRHSGANVLTF. CDR3 in DNA: TGTGCCAGCAGAGAAACCAGGCACTCTGGGGCCAACGTCCTGACTTTC. Drawing the rest from reference TRBV3-1 and TRBJ2-6, the complete variable domain is DTAVSQTPKYLVTQMGNDKSIKCEQNLGHDTMYWYKQDSKKFLKIMFSYNNKELIINETVPNRFSPKSPDKAHLNLHINSLELGDSAVYFCASRETRHSGANVLTFGAGSRLTVL.

The chain uses TRBV5-1 and TRBJ2-1; 7 bases are shared with TRBD2. In germline, CDR1 is SGHRS, CDR2 YFSETQ. The V and J ends lost 4 bases and 8 bases, in that order; junction bases with no gene match: 15. The CDR3 sequence is 16 residues long. For the CDR3, the DNA is TGCGCCAGCAGCCCCCCCCTGGCGGGAGTCACGTATGAGCAGTTCTTC. Its translation: CASSPPLAGVTYEQFF.

V is TRBV28 and J is TRBJ2-1; tentatively, D is TRBD1 (6 bases). The CDR3 is 19 residues long. V was shortened by 1 base and J by 0 bases, with 19 bases between the two germline ends. The germline V gene has CDR1 MDHEN and CDR2 SYDVKM. The chain's CDR3 is CASSLSTGQIRSSYNEQFF. DNA for the CDR3: TGTGCCAGCAGTTTATCGACCGGACAGATTCGAAGCTCCTACAATGAGCAGTTCTTC. Supplemented by reference TRBV28 and TRBJ2-1, the full variable domain reads DVKVTQSSRYLVKRTGEKVFLECVQDMDHENMFWYRQDPGLGLRLIYFSYDVKMKEKGDIPEGYSVSREKKERFSLILESASTNQTSMYLCASSLSTGQIRSSYNEQFFGPGTRLTVL.

This clonotype was seen only a few times. The rearrangement joins TRBV11-1 to TRBJ2-7; the D gene is possibly TRBD2 (6 bases). The CDR3 loop spans 15 amino acids. Germline CDR1 SGHAT, CDR2 FQDESV (reference sequence). The V and J ends lost 4 bases and 1 base respectively, with 14 bases between them. This chain's CDR3 is CASSSMERASYEQYF. DNA of the CDR3: TGTGCCAGCAGCTCGATGGAGCGGGCGTCCTACGAGCAGTACTTC. The whole variable domain, remainder taken from reference TRBV11-1 and TRBJ2-7, is EAEVAQSPRYKITEKSQAVAFWCDPISGHATLYWYRQILGQGPELLVQFQDESVVDDSQLPKDRFSAERLKGVDSTLKIQPAELGDSAMYLCASSSMERASYEQYFGPGTRLTVT.

In its sample, this clonotype was seen a few times. This rearrangement joins TRBV7-2 to TRBJ2-5; TRBD1 might be the D (7 bases). The CDR3 runs to 15 residues. V dropped 5 bases and J dropped 1 base, with 14 bases sitting between them. Germline V CDR1 and CDR2: SGHTA, FQGNSA. The CDR3 here is CASSGRTGVQETQYF. CDR3 bases: TGTGCCAGCAGCGGGAGGACAGGAGTCCAAGAGACCCAGTACTTC.

A few counts support this clonotype. The genes are TRBV5-5 and TRBJ1-4, with D possibly matching TRBD1 (6 bases). V was cut by 3 bases and J by 4 bases, with 10 bases left in between. The CDR3 has 14 amino acids. Germline loops: CDR1 SGHKS, CDR2 YYEKEE (reference sequence). The DNA of the CDR3 is TGTGCCAGCAGCTACGGGACAAGTAATGAAAAACTGTTTTTT. Protein: CASSYGTSNEKLFF.

This clonotype was found once. The chain links TRBV2 to TRBJ2-7, with D tentatively TRBD1 (5 bases). Germline assignment: CDR1 SNHLY and CDR2 FYNNEI. This CDR3 has 16 residues. V shed 3 bases and J shed 0 bases, with 15 bases lying between them. The CDR3 protein is CASSEFKGMPSYEQYF. The DNA of the CDR3 is TGTGCCAGCAGTGAGTTTAAGGGGATGCCCTCCTACGAGCAGTACTTC.

This clonotype came up once. This chain connects TRBV12-3 or TRBV12-4 to TRBJ1-2, with 10 bases identical to TRBD1. V lost 4 bases to trimming and J lost 1 base; unmatched junction nucleotides: 3. The length of the CDR3 is 15 residues. The CDR3 nucleotides read TGTGCCAGCAGTTCGGACAGGGGGTATAACTATGGCTACACCTTC. Its protein is CASSSDRGYNYGYTF.

About this clonotype: This may be a read error: a much more frequent sequence differs by one nucleotide. The gene calls are TRBV12-3 or TRBV12-4 and TRBJ1-3; a possible D gene is TRBD1 (5 bases). Trimming left V 8 bases short and J 0 bases short, with 8 bases between. The CDR3 is 13 residues long. In nucleotides, the CDR3 is TGTGCCAGCGGGGACTTCTCTGGAAACACCATATATTTT. It codes for CASGDFSGNTIYF.